Reported below is one T cell receptor beta chain. This sample is part of a study of OX40 agonist ivuxolimab in advanced cancers. Study summary: Ivuxolimab, an agonist antibody against OX40 (CD134), was given to patients.

V shed 5 bases and J shed 5 bases, with 18 bases lying between them. Germline CDR1 is SGHDN and CDR2 is FVKESK. The CDR3 runs to 16 residues. TCRdb keeps only in-frame clones here, not all; method: immunoSEQ multiplex PCR. The sample lists tens of thousands of clones, around four fifths occurring once. The V gene is TRBV14, the J gene TRBJ2-2, with D tentatively TRBD2 (6 bases). This sample comprised CD4+ or CD8+ T cells sorted from blood, obtained in a trial of the OX40 agonist ivuxolimab. This TCR was recovered from an adult with an advanced solid tumor such as melanoma, head and neck, liver or kidney cancer. The CDR3 spells CASSEHREPGTGELFF. CDR3 coding DNA: TGTGCCAGCAGCGAACACCGGGAGCCGGGAACCGGGGAGCTGTTTTTT.